The 18 T cell receptor beta chains below come from one sample, sequenced in a study of CD8+ T cells in alopecia areata. Reverse transcribed after extraction, RNA yielded cDNA as the sequencing template. The protocol was immunoSEQ multiplex PCR, while the TCRdb copy is restricted to in-frame clones and leaves out a portion. This sample has around 290,000 clones, each found more than once. The authors sorted pooled cutaneous lymph node cells using CD4, CD8alpha, NKG2D, NKG2ACE and other markers. Sequencing was carried out using CD4+ T cells sorted from a lymph node. These TCRs come from a C3H/HeJ mouse with alopecia areata. Mouse MHC haplotype: H2-k.

This clone has just a few counts. The gene names given are mouse names. The CDR3 extends 3 residues past the end of the read, so its final part is completed from the germline J gene. This chain uses TRBV13-1 with TRBJ1-6, with TRBD1 matching over 7 bases. TRBJ1-6 carries the ORF label, with uncertain function. This CDR3 contains 17 residues. V shed 4 bases, J shed 0 bases, and the junction held 7 bases outside the gene matches. Germline loops: CDR1 NSHNY, CDR2 SYGAGN. This chain's CDR3 is CASSPPGGNSYNSPLYF. The CDR3 DNA, read in part, is TGTGCCAGCAGTCCTCCAGGGGGGAATTCCTATAATTCGCCC.

This clone was seen a handful of times. Mouse germline and gene names are used. Read sequence stops 4 residues before the CDR3 end, and the germline J gene provides the missing end. This sequence joins TRBV1 and TRBJ1-1, with D possibly TRBD1 on 6 matching bases. V dropped 4 bases and J dropped 1 base, with 10 bases sitting between them. This CDR3 comprises 14 residues. Germline values: CDR1 NSQYPW, CDR2 LRSPGD (reference sequence). CDR3 sequence: CTCSVAGQNTEVFF. The sequenced CDR3 bases are TGCACCTGCAGTGTCGCGGGACAAAACACA.

For this clone: Mouse gene names apply. Coverage ceases 4 residues before the CDR3 finishes, and the germline J gene fills in the end. The same CDR3 arises from other DNA sequences in this sample as well. V usage is TRBV1 and J usage is TRBJ2-3; a possible D gene is TRBD1 (6 bases). Germline V lookup: CDR1 NSQYPW, CDR2 LRSPGD (reference sequence). V was trimmed by 4 bases and J by 3 bases, leaving 8 bases between them. This CDR3 has 13 amino acids. Partial CDR3 DNA: TGCACCTGCAGTGGGGGGACAGCAGAA. It encodes CTCSGGTAE. The whole CDR3 region reads CTCSGGTAETLYF.

As to this clone: Mouse gene names apply. The read terminates 4 residues before the CDR3 end, so the remaining end is supplied by the germline J gene. This chain joins TRBV13-1 and TRBJ2-3; D possibly corresponds to TRBD1 (6 bases). CDR1 is NSHNY and CDR2 is SYGAGN in the germline V gene. The CDR3 covers 14 residues. Trimming took 3 bases from V and 0 from J, leaving 8 bases between them. CDR3 amino acids: CASSADRSAETLYF. Incomplete CDR3 DNA: TGTGCCAGCAGTGCCGACAGGAGTGCAGAA.

This clone was counted between two and nine times. The listed genes are named as in mouse. The read ends 4 residues shy of where the CDR3 ends; the end is completed using the germline J gene. The gene calls are TRBV19 and TRBJ2-2; D ambiguous. Trimming took off 4 bases at V and 0 bases at J, with 7 bases between the two ends. Germline V gene lookup returns CDR1 FNHDT and CDR2 SITEND (reference sequence). The CDR3 has 14 amino acids. CDR3 DNA (partial): TGTGCCAGCAGTTATCAAGCAAACACCGGG. This codes for CASSYQANTG. The whole CDR3 is CASSYQANTGQLYF.

Comments on this clone: Gene names and germline match the mouse. The read gets to within 4 residues of the CDR3 end, and the germline J gene fills in the rest. The gene calls are TRBV13-3 and TRBJ1-2, with TRBD1 matching over 8 bases. Germline V gene lookup returns CDR1 NNHDY and CDR2 SYVADS. The V and J ends lost 4 bases and 3 bases, in that order; junction bases with no gene match: 8. This CDR3 is 15 amino acids long. The covered CDR3 bases are TGTGCCAGCAGTAGACAGGGGTTGATGGACTCC. Its translation is CASSRQGLMDS. In full, the CDR3 is CASSRQGLMDSDYTF.

This clone turned up a few times. These gene names are mouse names. The missing CDR3 end, 3 residues past where the read stops, is filled in from the germline J gene. V gene TRBV13-2 combines with J gene TRBJ1-6, with TRBD1 identical over 9 bases. TRBJ1-6 belongs to the ORF category, with a function that is uncertain. The CDR3 runs to 16 residues. The germline gives CDR1 NNHNN, CDR2 SYGAGS (reference sequence). Trimming took 2 bases from V and 5 from J; bases not matched to a gene: 5. The DNA read from the CDR3 is TGTGCCAGCGGTGACCACCGGGACAGGGATAATTCGCCC. Translation gives CASGDHRDRDNSP. The complete CDR3 protein is CASGDHRDRDNSPLYF.

About this clone: Gene names and germline refer to mouse. The DNA read from the CDR3 is TGTGCCAGCAGTGATAGGAGGGGGGGTAATTCGCCC. Amino acids: CASSDRRGGNSP. The full CDR3 is CASSDRRGGNSPLYF. The chain is built from TRBV13-3 and TRBJ1-6; possibly TRBD1 for D (6 bases). The CDR3 is cut off 3 residues early in the read; its end comes from the germline J gene. TRBJ1-6 is annotated as an ORF whose role is uncertain. This CDR3 has 15 residues. V was cut by 1 base and J by 6 bases, with 11 bases left in between. CDR1 is NNHDY, CDR2 SYVADS, per germline.

This clone was seen a handful of times. Gene labels here are mouse ones. The observed sequence ends 4 residues before the CDR3 terminus, with the missing tail filled in from the germline J gene. The chain recombines TRBV17 with TRBJ2-2, with TRBD2 identical over 11 bases. The V gene end was trimmed by 2 bases and the J gene end by 0 bases; junction bases not matched to a gene: 2. Germline CDR1 MNHDT, CDR2 YYDKIL. The CDR3 runs 17 residues. CDR3 bases read: TGTGCTAGCAGTAGACGACTGGGGGGGGCAAACACCGGG. Residues: CASSRRLGGANTG. The whole CDR3 region reads CASSRRLGGANTGQLYF.

As concerns this clone: All gene names here are mouse names. The read ends 4 residues before the CDR3 terminus; that terminus is restored from the germline J gene. The chain uses TRBV19 and TRBJ2-2; TRBD2 agrees at 10 bases. The CDR3 extends over 16 amino acids. V trimming: 4 bases; J trimming: 3 bases; junction bases outside the gene matches: 6. Germline loops: CDR1 FNHDT, CDR2 SITEND (reference sequence). The CDR3 spells CASSPSDWGDTGQLYF. Incomplete CDR3 DNA: TGTGCCAGCAGTCCCTCCGACTGGGGGGACACCGGG.

Details on this clone: These gene names are mouse names. The read ends 4 residues early relative to the CDR3; the germline J gene fills the gap. The chain joins TRBV31 to TRBJ1-1, with a possible D match to TRBD1 (6 bases). The CDR3 has 14 amino acids. V was clipped by 0 bases and J by 0 bases, with 8 bases between them. The V gene's germline CDR1 is GKSSPN and CDR2 SITVG. The CDR3 protein is CAWSLGQSNTEVFF. Incomplete CDR3 DNA: TGTGCCTGGAGTCTTGGACAGTCAAACACA.

This clone was observed a few times. Gene names and germline refer to mouse. The read ends 4 residues early relative to the CDR3; the germline J gene fills the gap. V and J are TRBV1 and TRBJ2-5; 7 bases match TRBD1. The length of the CDR3 is 14 residues. From germline, CDR1 is NSQYPW and CDR2 LRSPGD (reference sequence). The CDR3 spells CTCSAVRGSDTQYF. CDR3 bases read: TGCACCTGCAGTGCAGTCAGGGGGAGTGAC.

This clone has only a few counts. Gene names follow the mouse nomenclature. The read comes to an end 4 residues before the CDR3 does, leaving the germline J gene to fill in the end. The V gene is TRBV1, the J gene TRBJ1-1; D not certain. In germline, CDR1 is NSQYPW, CDR2 LRSPGD (reference sequence). The CDR3 length is 12 residues. This chain's CDR3 is CTCSEARKEVFF. The DNA read from the CDR3 is TGCACCTGCAGTGAGGCCAGGAAA.

About this clone itself: Gene names are mouse gene names. The read falls 4 residues short of the CDR3 end, and the missing part is taken from the germline J gene. The V gene is TRBV13-1, the J gene TRBJ2-5; 8 nucleotides match TRBD1. V dropped 3 bases and J dropped 1; count of bases not matched to a gene: 7. This CDR3 is 16 amino acids long. Germline-derived CDR1 and CDR2 are NSHNY and SYGAGN. This chain's CDR3 is CASSGRGQGDQDTQYF. Partial CDR3 DNA: TGTGCCAGCAGTGGGCGAGGACAGGGCGACCAAGAC.

This clone was detected ten times or more. Gene names are mouse gene names. The observed sequence ends 4 residues before the CDR3 terminus, with the missing tail filled in from the germline J gene. The sample has other DNA sequences that encode this CDR3 too. V usage is TRBV19 and J usage is TRBJ2-1, with 9 nucleotides matching TRBD1. The V gene's germline CDR1 is FNHDT and CDR2 SITEND (reference sequence). V lost 5 bases, J lost 0 bases, and 3 bases stayed unmatched. CDR3 length equals 15 residues. The sequenced CDR3 bases are TGTGCCAGCAGCAGACAGGGGGGTAACTATGCT. It encodes CASSRQGGNYA. The entire CDR3 protein reads CASSRQGGNYAEQFF.

A word on this clone: Gene names denote mouse genes. With the read ending 4 residues before the CDR3 end, the germline J gene is used to fill in that end. The gene calls are TRBV13-1 and TRBJ2-3; TRBD2 matches at 9 bases. The CDR3 loop spans 17 amino acids. Germline lookup yields CDR1 NSHNY and CDR2 SYGAGN. V shed 0 bases, J shed 0 bases, and the junction held 5 bases outside the gene matches. Here the CDR3 reads CASSDADWGTSAETLYF. The part of the CDR3 DNA that was read is TGTGCCAGCAGTGATGCAGACTGGGGGACTAGTGCAGAA.

In the case of this clone: The gene names here belong to mouse. The read finishes 4 residues shy of the CDR3 end, and the germline J gene is used to complete it. Other DNA sequences from this sample encode an identical CDR3 as well. The chain combines TRBV14 with TRBJ2-5; 8 positions agree with TRBD2. Germline-derived CDR1 and CDR2 are SGHDT and FRDEAV. The CDR3 sequence is 15 residues long. The ends lost 4 bases at V and 0 bases at J; junction bases unmatched: 4. CDR3 loop: CASSPDWGNQDTQYF. The CDR3 DNA, read in part, is TGTGCCAGCAGTCCTGACTGGGGAAACCAAGAC.

The table lists this clone with a few counts. Here the gene names and germline are mouse. The CDR3 extends 4 residues past the end of the read, so its final part is completed from the germline J gene. The same CDR3 can be traced to other DNA sequences in this sample. The rearrangement uses TRBV13-2 and TRBJ2-1, with D hard to call. The CDR3 loop spans 14 amino acids. Germline V gives CDR1 NNHNN, CDR2 SYGAGS (reference sequence). The V and J ends lost 0 bases and 3 bases respectively, with 7 bases between them. The CDR3 loop reads CASGDGGGYAEQFF. The CDR3 DNA, read in part, is TGTGCCAGCGGTGATGGGGGTGGCTATGCT.